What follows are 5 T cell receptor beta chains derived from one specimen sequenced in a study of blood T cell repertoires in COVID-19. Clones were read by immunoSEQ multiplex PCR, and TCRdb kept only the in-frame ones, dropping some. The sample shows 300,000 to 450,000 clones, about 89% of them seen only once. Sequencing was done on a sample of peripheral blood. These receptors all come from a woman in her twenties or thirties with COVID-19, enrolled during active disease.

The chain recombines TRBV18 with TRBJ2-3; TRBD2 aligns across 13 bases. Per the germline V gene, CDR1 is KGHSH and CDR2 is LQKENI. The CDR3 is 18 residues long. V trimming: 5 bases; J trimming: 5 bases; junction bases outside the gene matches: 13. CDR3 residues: CASSLSGLAGMVKDTQYF. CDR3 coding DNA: TGTGCCAGCTCATTATCGGGACTAGCGGGAATGGTAAAAGATACGCAGTATTTT. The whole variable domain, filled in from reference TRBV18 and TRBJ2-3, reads NAGVMQNPRHLVRRRGQEARLRCSPMKGHSHVYWYRQLPEEGLKFMVYLQKENIIDESGMPKERFSAEFPKEGPSILRIQQVVRGDSAAYFCASSLSGLAGMVKDTQYFGPGTRLTVL.

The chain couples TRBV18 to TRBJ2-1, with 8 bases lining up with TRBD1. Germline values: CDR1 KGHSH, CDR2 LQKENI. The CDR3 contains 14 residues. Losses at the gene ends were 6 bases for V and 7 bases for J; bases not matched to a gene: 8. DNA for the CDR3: TGTGCCAGCTCTCCCTGGACAGGGCCTAATGAGCAGTTCTTC. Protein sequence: CASSPWTGPNEQFF.

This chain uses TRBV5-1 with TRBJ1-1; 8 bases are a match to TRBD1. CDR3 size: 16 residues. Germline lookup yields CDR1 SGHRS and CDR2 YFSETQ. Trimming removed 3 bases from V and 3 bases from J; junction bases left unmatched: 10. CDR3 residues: CASSSAPTGADTEAFF. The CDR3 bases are TGCGCCAGCAGCTCAGCACCGACAGGGGCGGACACTGAAGCTTTCTTT.

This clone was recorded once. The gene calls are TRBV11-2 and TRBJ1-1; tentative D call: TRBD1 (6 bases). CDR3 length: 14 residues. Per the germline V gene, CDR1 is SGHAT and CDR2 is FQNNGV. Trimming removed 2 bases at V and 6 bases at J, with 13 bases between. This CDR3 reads CASSLFTGSPEAFF. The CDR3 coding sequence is TGTGCCAGCAGCTTATTTACAGGGTCGCCTGAAGCTTTCTTT.

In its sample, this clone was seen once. CDR3 loop: CSVAGGNFNDGYTF. In DNA form, the CDR3 reads TGCAGCGTTGCAGGGGGCAATTTCAACGATGGCTACACCTTC. The V gene is TRBV29-1, the J gene TRBJ1-2, with 8 bases fitting TRBD1. Germline V gene sequence: CDR1 SQVTM, CDR2 ANQGSEA. V was clipped by 4 bases and J by 6 bases; unmatched bases: 10. CDR3 length equals 14 residues.